The 3 T cell receptor beta chains listed next were all sequenced from one sample in a study of Ad26.COV2.S vaccination and SARS-CoV-2 variants (dated by TCRdb to the early 2020s). The sample's treatment or condition label, decoded: some 20 received Ad26.COV2.S at low or high dose, single or two shots; a few received placebo; per-sample allocation not given. Repertoires of vaccine and placebo recipients were sequenced from samples collected on day 63 after the first injection. Libraries were made using the immunoSEQ multiplex PCR assay. Held by TCRdb, this immuneACCESS table contains in-frame sequences only and omits some clones. Under half of the omission traces to an unresolved V gene where checked; the cause of the rest is unknown. The sample yields some 320,000 clones; around four fifths were counted once. Approximately 2.1% of the sample belongs to the ten largest clones. The source was peripheral blood, collected in a trial of Ad26.COV2.S vaccine versus placebo. The receptors originated from a person aged 18 to 65 who received the Ad26.COV2.S COVID-19 vaccine or a placebo.

This clone was detected a few times. This chain joins TRBV2 and TRBJ1-5; D is possibly TRBD1 (5 bases). V was trimmed by 4 bases and J by 6 bases, leaving 7 bases between them. This CDR3 spans 12 amino acids. The germline V gene encodes CDR1 SNHLY and CDR2 FYNNEI. CDR3 nucleotides: TGTGCCAGCAGTGTGGGGGTTCAGCCCCAGCATTTT. This sequence encodes CASSVGVQPQHF.

The V gene is TRBV5-1, the J gene TRBJ2-5; D not resolved. Germline-derived CDR1 and CDR2 are SGHRS and YFSETQ. There are 15 residues in the CDR3. Deletions cut 3 bases from V and 6 bases from J, with 18 bases between. The CDR3 DNA reads TGCGCCAGCAGCTCCTACCCGGAAGGGCTGAAGACCCAGTACTTC. Its protein is CASSSYPEGLKTQYF. Supplemented by reference TRBV5-1 and TRBJ2-5, the full variable domain reads KAGVTQTPRYLIKTRGQQVTLSCSPISGHRSVSWYQQTPGQGLQFLFEYFSETQRNKGNFPGRFSGRQFSNSRSEMNVSTLELGDSALYLCASSSYPEGLKTQYFGPGTRLLVL.

This clone was seen a single time. The rearrangement uses TRBV28 and TRBJ2-1; 8 bases fit TRBD2. The CDR3 has 14 residues. The germline V gene has CDR1 MDHEN and CDR2 SYDVKM. V shed 8 bases and J 4 bases; nucleotides not matched to a gene: 7. The CDR3 region has the DNA TGTGCCAGCCACCTTAGCGGGACGTACAATGAGCAGTTCTTC. Its translation is CASHLSGTYNEQFF.